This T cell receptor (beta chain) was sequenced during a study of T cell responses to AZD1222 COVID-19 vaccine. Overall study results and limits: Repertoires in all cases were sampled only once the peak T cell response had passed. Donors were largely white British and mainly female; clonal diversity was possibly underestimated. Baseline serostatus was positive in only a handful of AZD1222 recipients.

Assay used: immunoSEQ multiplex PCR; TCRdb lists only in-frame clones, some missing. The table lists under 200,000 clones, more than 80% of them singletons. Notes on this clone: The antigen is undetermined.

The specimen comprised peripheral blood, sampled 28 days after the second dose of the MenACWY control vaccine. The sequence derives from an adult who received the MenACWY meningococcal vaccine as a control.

This chain's CDR3 is CASSQGRNSYGYTF. CDR3 DNA sequence: TGTGCCAGCAGCCAGGGGCGAAATAGCTATGGCTACACCTTC. The V gene is TRBV3-1 (or the pseudogene TRBV3-2), the J gene TRBJ1-2; possible D gene TRBD1, 5 bases. The CDR3 contains 14 residues. Germline lookup yields CDR1 LGHDT and CDR2 YNNKEL (reference sequence). Trimming took off 3 bases at V and 4 bases at J, with 12 bases between the two ends.